These T cell receptor beta chains were read from a single sample in a study of shared clonotypes between healthy human individuals. Using immunoSEQ multiplex PCR, the repertoire was profiled, and TCRdb retains in-frame clones only, with some absent. The data hold over a million clones, with around 78% observed a single time. Sequencing was performed on memory CD4+ T cells from PBMCs. Receptor source: a man between 18 and 35 years old in good health. Some clones in this sample may be carry-over from other donors' samples. Both conserved end residues are part of each CDR3. The D gene is left open where the match is weak. Clone size, where shown, is once, few, many, or a class for clones that have expanded.

>NA|TRBJ2-1|TRBV19|many
TGTGCCAGTAGGCCTGACGGGACCAGCTACAATGAGCAGTTCTTC
CASRPDGTSYNEQFF
>TRBD2|TRBJ2-1|TRBV18|few
TGTGCCAGCTCACCAACAGGAGGCGGGAGTGGCAATGAGCAGTTCTTC
CASSPTGGGSGNEQFF
>NA|TRBJ2-3|TRBV5-4|NA
TGTGCCAGCAGCTTCACTAGATACACAGATACGCAGTATTTT
CASSFTRYTDTQYF
>TRBD2|TRBJ2-7|TRBV2|NA
TGTGCCAGCAACAACCCCCTAGCGGGGGCTCTCTACGAGCAGTACTTC
CASNNPLAGALYEQYF
>NA|TRBJ2-1|TRBV7-3|NA
TGTGCCAGCAGCTCCCCAGGAGGAGAGGAGCAGTTCTTC
CASSSPGGEEQFF
>NA|TRBJ2-2|TRBV7-9|many
TGTGCCAGCAGCCATCCCCCCCTAACCGGGGAGCTGTTTTTT
CASSHPPLTGELFF
>TRBD2|TRBJ2-1|TRBV20-1|NA
TGCAGTGCTATCCCGGGACTAGAGCAGTTCTTC
CSAIPGLEQFF
>NA|TRBJ2-1|TRBV7-8|NA
TGTGCCAGCAGCCGAACCGACAATGAGCAGTTCTTC
CASSRTDNEQFF
>NA|TRBJ2-5|TRBV28|NA
TGTGCCAGCAGTGCCATGACGGGAGAGACCCAGTACTTC
CASSAMTGETQYF
>NA|TRBJ2-1|TRBV28|NA
TGTGCCAGCTCCTCCTACAATGAGCAGTTCTTC
CASSSYNEQFF
>TRBD1|TRBJ1-2|TRBV19|NA
TGTGCCAGTAGAACACCCGGGACAGGGGGCGGTGGCTACACCTTC
CASRTPGTGGGGYTF
>NA|TRBJ2-2|TRBV5-4|few
TGTGCCAGCAGCTTGGGGTATGGGGGCACCGGGGAGCTGTTTTTT
CASSLGYGGTGELFF
>NA|TRBJ2-3|TRBV7-8|many
TGTGCCAGCAGCCCGCGAACGGCGAGGGGGGGCACAGATACGCAGTATTTT
CASSPRTARGGTDTQYF
>NA|TRBJ2-7|TRBV7-9|NA
TGTGCCAGCAGCTTTGCGGGGCAACAGTACTTC
CASSFAGQQYF
>NA|TRBJ1-5|TRBV28|NA
TGTGCCAGTCGACCACCAGGGACCCTCAGCAATCAGCCCCAGCATTTT
CASRPPGTLSNQPQHF
>TRBD1|TRBJ1-1|TRBV29-1|few
TGCAGCGTGCCCGGACAGGGGGGCACTGAAGCTTTCTTT
CSVPGQGGTEAFF
>NA|TRBJ2-2|TRBV5-4|NA
TGTGCCAGCAGCTTGCCTTGGACAGCCACCGGGGAGCTGTTTTTT
CASSLPWTATGELFF
>TRBD1|TRBJ2-7|TRBV27|NA
TGTGCCAGCAGTCCCGACAGGGTGTACGAGCAGTACTTC
CASSPDRVYEQYF
>NA|TRBJ2-3|TRBV10-3|NA
TGTGCCATCGGACAGCGGGTCTCTAGCACAGATACGCAGTATTTT
CAIGQRVSSTDTQYF
>NA|TRBJ1-1|TRBV18|NA
TGTGCCAGCTCACCGGCGCCGGAGGCTCCAGCTTTCTTT
CASSPAPEAPAFF
>NA|TRBJ1-5|TRBV27|NA
TGTGCCAGGTACAGGGTTAATCAGCCCCAGCATTTT
CARYRVNQPQHF
>TRBD1|TRBJ1-1|TRBV29-1|few
TGCAGCGTTGGACAGGGAGACACTGAAGCTTTCTTT
CSVGQGDTEAFF
>NA|TRBJ2-2|TRBV29-1|NA
TGCAGCGTTGACCGGGGGTTGGGCGGGGAGCTGTTTTTT
CSVDRGLGGELFF
>NA|TRBJ1-2|TRBV19|NA
TGTGCCAGTAGTACTGCGGGGGGTTTGGAAGACTACACCTTC
CASSTAGGLEDYTF
>NA|TRBJ2-4|TRBV29-1|NA
TGCAGCGTTGATGGGGGCGAAAACATTCAGTACTTC
CSVDGGENIQYF
>NA|TRBJ1-1|TRBV18|NA
TGTGCCAGCTCACCGCCGGGGGCGAACACTGAAGCTTTCTTT
CASSPPGANTEAFF
>TRBD1|TRBJ1-5|TRBV28|NA
TGTGCCAGCAGTCCAAACACACAGGGGAACAATCAGCCCCAGCATTTT
CASSPNTQGNNQPQHF
>NA|TRBJ1-4|TRBV6-1|NA
TGTGCCAGCAGTGTGGGGGCTTGGGAAAAACTGTTTTTT
CASSVGAWEKLFF
>NA|TRBJ1-3|TRBV9|NA
TGTGCCAGCAGCGCCTGGGACCGCGGAAACACCATATATTTT
CASSAWDRGNTIYF
>TRBD2|TRBJ2-7|TRBV28|NA
TGTGCCAGCAGTCCAAGCGGGATCTCCTACGAGCAGTACTTC
CASSPSGISYEQYF
>TRBD2|TRBJ2-2|TRBV7-2|NA
TGTGCCAGCAGCACTAGCGGGAGGTACAGCGGGGAGCTGTTTTTT
CASSTSGRYSGELFF
>TRBD1|TRBJ2-7|TRBV7-3|NA
TGTGCCAGCAGCAGGGGACAGGGGGCTTCCTACGAGCAGTACTTC
CASSRGQGASYEQYF
>NA|TRBJ2-7|TRBV27|NA
TGTGCCAGCAGGGCATCTACAGGGAGGGGAGCCTACGAGCAGTACTTC
CASRASTGRGAYEQYF
>NA|TRBJ2-2|TRBV5-1|NA
TGCGCCAGCAGCTCCCGCGCAAGAACCGCGAACACCGGGGAGCTGTTTTTT
CASSSRARTANTGELFF
>NA|TRBJ1-4|TRBV28|many
TGTGCCAGCAGTTCCCGACAGGCCCAGGAAAATGAAAAACTGTTTTTT
CASSSRQAQENEKLFF
>NA|TRBJ1-2|TRBV7-8|NA
TGTGCCAGCAGCTTAGGTGGGGCTAACTATGGCTACACCTTC
CASSLGGANYGYTF